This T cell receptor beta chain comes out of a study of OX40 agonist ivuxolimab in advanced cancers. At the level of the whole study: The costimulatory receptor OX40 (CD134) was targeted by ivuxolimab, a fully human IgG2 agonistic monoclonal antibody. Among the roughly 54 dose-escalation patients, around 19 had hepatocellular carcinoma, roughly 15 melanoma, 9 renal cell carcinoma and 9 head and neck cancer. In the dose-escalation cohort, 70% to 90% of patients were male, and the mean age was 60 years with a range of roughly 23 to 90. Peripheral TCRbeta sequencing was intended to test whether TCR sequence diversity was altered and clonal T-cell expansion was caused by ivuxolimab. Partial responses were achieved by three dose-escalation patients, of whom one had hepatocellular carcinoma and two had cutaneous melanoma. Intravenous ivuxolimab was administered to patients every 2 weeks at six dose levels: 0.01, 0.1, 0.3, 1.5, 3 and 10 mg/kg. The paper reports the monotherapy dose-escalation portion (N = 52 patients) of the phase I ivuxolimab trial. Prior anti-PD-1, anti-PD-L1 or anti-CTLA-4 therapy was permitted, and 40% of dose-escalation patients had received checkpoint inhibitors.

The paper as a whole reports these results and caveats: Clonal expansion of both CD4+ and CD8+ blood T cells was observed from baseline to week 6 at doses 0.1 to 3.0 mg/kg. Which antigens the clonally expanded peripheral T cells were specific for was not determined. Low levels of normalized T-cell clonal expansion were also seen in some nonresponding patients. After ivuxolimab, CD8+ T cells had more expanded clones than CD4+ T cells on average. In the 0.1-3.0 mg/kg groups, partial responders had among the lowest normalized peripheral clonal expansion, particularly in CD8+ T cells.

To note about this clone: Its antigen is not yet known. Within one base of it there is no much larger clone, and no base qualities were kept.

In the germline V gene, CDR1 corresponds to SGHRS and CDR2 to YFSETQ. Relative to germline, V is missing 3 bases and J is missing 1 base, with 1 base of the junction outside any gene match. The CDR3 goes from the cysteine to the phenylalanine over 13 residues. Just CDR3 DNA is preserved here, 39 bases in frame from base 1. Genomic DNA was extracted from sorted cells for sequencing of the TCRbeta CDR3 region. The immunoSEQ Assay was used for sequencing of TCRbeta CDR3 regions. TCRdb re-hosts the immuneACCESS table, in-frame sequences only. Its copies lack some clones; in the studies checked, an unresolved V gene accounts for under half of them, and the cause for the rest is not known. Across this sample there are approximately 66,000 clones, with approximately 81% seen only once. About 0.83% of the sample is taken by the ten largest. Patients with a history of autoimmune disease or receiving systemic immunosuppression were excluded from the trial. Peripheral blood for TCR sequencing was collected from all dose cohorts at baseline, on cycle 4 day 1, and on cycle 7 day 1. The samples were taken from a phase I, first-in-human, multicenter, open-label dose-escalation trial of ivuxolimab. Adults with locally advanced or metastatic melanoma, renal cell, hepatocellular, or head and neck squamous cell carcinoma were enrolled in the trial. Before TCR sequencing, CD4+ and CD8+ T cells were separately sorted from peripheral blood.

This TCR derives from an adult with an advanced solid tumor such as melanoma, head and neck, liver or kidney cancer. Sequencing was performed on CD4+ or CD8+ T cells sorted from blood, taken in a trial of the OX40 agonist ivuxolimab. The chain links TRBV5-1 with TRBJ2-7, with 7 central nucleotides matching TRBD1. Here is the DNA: TGCGCCAGCAGCTCGGGACAGTCCTACGAGCAGTACTTC. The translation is CASSSGQSYEQYF.